The clone carrying this T cell receptor (beta chain) showed up just a few times. The antigen is unknown. The data belong to a study of identical twins. Study conclusions and caveats: An excess of low generation probability was shown by twin-shared out-of-frame alpha sequences.

After template switching added a universal primer site, the resulting cDNA carried unique molecular identifiers. TCRdb re-called the 5' RACE reads through MiXCR, storing one row per CDR3 protein. The sample consists of around 230,000 distinct CDR3 sequences, 6.5% of them appearing once. The CDR3 sequence is 15 residues long. With V trimmed by 2 bases and J by 7 bases, 10 bases remained unmatched. Germline CDR1 DFQATT, CDR2 SNEGSKA (reference sequence). These sequences were also reported in another study, on T cells expressing NK-cell markers. In that study: TCR beta repertoires came from sorted CD3+CD56+NKG2C+, CD3+CD56+NKG2C- and CD3+CD56-NKG2C+ T cells.

Sequencing was carried out using CD8+ T cells sorted from blood. V is TRBV20-1 and J is TRBJ2-3; 9 bases match TRBD1. The receptor was isolated from a woman between 18 and 29 years old in good health. The CDR3 here is CSARIRDRVENTQYF. The CDR3 region has the DNA TGCAGTGCTAGAATACGGGACAGGGTCGAAAATACGCAGTATTTT.